This TCR beta chain originates from a study of T cell repertoires in aging, cancer and after chemotherapy. In the study overall: Donor ages fell into six groups from 30 or younger up to 70 or older.

By its share, this clonotype is medium-sized (0.01 to 0.1%). TCR beta rearrangements were amplified from peripheral blood genomic DNA. This CDR3 is 13 amino acids long. The V gene's germline CDR1 is MNHEY and CDR2 SMNVEV (reference sequence). V lost 6 bases, J lost 7 bases, and 5 bases stayed unmatched. TRB rearrangements spanning V, D and J were amplified using mixed TRB-A/B primers. Each CDR3 protein is one row after TCRdb ran MiXCR on the multiplex PCR reads. The table records about 2,700 distinct CDR3 sequences, around 25% of them present only once. V usage is TRBV27 and J usage is TRBJ2-1; 8 bases match TRBD2. The sample comprised blood. The sequence was obtained from a human donor with a solid tumor. The CDR3 spells CASSGGGLNEQFF. CDR3 DNA sequence: TGTGCCAGCAGCGGGGGGGGGCTAAATGAGCAGTTCTTC.